What follows are 19 T cell receptor beta chains derived from one specimen sequenced in a study of CD8 T cells in ankylosing spondylitis. A single record per CDR3 protein comes from TCRdb applying MiXCR to the 5' RACE reads. The sample has 350,000 to 550,000 distinct CDR3 sequences, about 25% seen once. General study findings and limits: Among TCR beta sequences, a motif of eight or nine highly homologous variants appeared characteristic of ankylosing spondylitis blood.

These TCRs' antigens remain unknown. Sample: blood, either unsorted or a sorted T cell fraction (not recorded which). Source of these receptors: a male donor with ankylosing spondylitis.

This clonotype was found many times. The chain uses TRBV29-1 and TRBJ2-1; D remains unclear. The V end was cut by 8 bases, the J end by 2 bases, with 16 bases between. The CDR3 has 14 residues. Germline CDR1 reads SQVTM; CDR2 reads ANQGSEA. CDR3 nucleotide sequence: TGCAGCACCAACCTAGAGAGTCCCTACAATGAGCAGTTCTTC. Protein product: CSTNLESPYNEQFF.

This chain uses TRBV12-3 or TRBV12-4 with TRBJ2-2, with TRBD2 as a possible D gene (5 bases). CDR3 length: 14 residues. The V and J ends lost 5 bases and 4 bases respectively, with 11 bases between them. DNA for the CDR3: TGTGCCAGCAGTGGAATGAGGGTCACCGGGGAGCTGTTTTTT. It yields the protein CASSGMRVTGELFF.

The V call is TRBV12-3 or TRBV12-4, the J call TRBJ1-2, with a weak D call TRBD1 (5 bases). The CDR3 has 16 amino acids. Trimming stripped 2 bases from V and 5 bases from J, with 18 bases between. The CDR3 here is CASSLPPSPDRYGYTF. CDR3 coding DNA: TGTGCCAGCAGTTTACCCCCAAGTCCAGACAGATATGGCTACACCTTC.

This clonotype was recorded a few times. V gene TRBV28 combines with J gene TRBJ1-2; perhaps TRBD1 as D (6 bases). V lost 3 bases to trimming and J lost 4 bases, with 15 bases between them. Germline-derived CDR1 and CDR2 are MDHEN and SYDVKM. The CDR3 extends over 15 amino acids. The CDR3 nucleotides are TGTGCCAGCAGTTTGCCGACCAGGGGCGGCTATGGCTACACCTTC. Residues: CASSLPTRGGYGYTF.

V gene TRBV30 combines with J gene TRBJ2-2; unclear D gene. The V and J ends lost 0 bases and 8 bases respectively, with 10 bases between them. CDR1 is GTSNPN and CDR2 is SVGIG in the germline V gene (reference sequence). The CDR3 has 13 amino acids. The CDR3 protein is CAWSVAPMGELFF. The DNA of the CDR3 is TGTGCCTGGAGTGTAGCCCCTATGGGGGAGCTGTTTTTT.

The chain has TRBV13 and TRBJ2-1, with 7 positions matching TRBD2. The CDR3 length is 15 residues. From germline, CDR1 is PRHDT and CDR2 FYEKMQ (reference sequence). With 4 bases clipped from V and 9 bases from J, the junction kept 12 bases outside the gene matches. The CDR3 loop is CASSYGRRHRGEQFF. The CDR3 coding sequence is TGTGCCAGCAGCTACGGGAGGCGTCATCGTGGTGAGCAGTTCTTC.

The chain recombines TRBV20-1 with TRBJ2-1, with unresolved D. The CDR3 is 15 amino acids. V lost 3 bases and J 3 bases, leaving 15 bases between the germline ends. Germline CDR1 and CDR2: DFQATT and SNEGSKA (reference sequence). CDR3 sequence reads: CSASHLDRNYNEQFF. CDR3 in DNA: TGCAGTGCTAGCCATCTAGATCGTAACTACAATGAGCAGTTCTTC.

The genes are TRBV29-1 and TRBJ1-2; a possible D gene is TRBD1 (6 bases). Germline CDR1 reads SQVTM; CDR2 reads ANQGSEA. The CDR3 extends over 12 amino acids. V was trimmed by 6 bases and J by 2 bases, leaving 10 bases between them. As DNA, the CDR3 is TGCAGCGTGGGGGCAGGAAACTATGGCTACACCTTC. This codes for CSVGAGNYGYTF.

This clonotype has only a few counts. The chain joins TRBV3-1 to TRBJ2-2, with 8 bases lining up with TRBD2. The CDR3 sequence is 16 residues long. The V gene's germline CDR1 is LGHDT and CDR2 YNNKEL (reference sequence). Germline trimming cut 0 bases from V and 7 bases from J; bases unmatched to any gene: 7. The CDR3: CASSQERLAISGELFF. CDR3 nucleotides: TGTGCCAGCAGCCAAGAGCGACTAGCGATTAGCGGGGAGCTGTTTTTT.

This clonotype has a single count. The chain couples TRBV7-8 to TRBJ1-1; 7 nucleotides line up with TRBD1. This CDR3 is built from 16 residues. Germline V gene lookup returns CDR1 SGHVS and CDR2 FQNEAQ. V dropped 3 bases and J dropped 7; count of bases not matched to a gene: 14. Written as DNA, the CDR3 is TGTGCCAGCAGCTTCGCGGGACAGTGGGGTGGTAGTGAAGCTTTCTTT. As protein: CASSFAGQWGGSEAFF.

The chain is built from TRBV2 and TRBJ1-2; the D gene is possibly TRBD1 (5 bases). Germline V gene lookup returns CDR1 SNHLY and CDR2 FYNNEI. CDR3 size: 13 residues. V was pared by 5 bases and J by 3 bases, with 10 bases between. CDR3 nucleotides: TGTGCCAGCAGTTCGGGACCCGACTATGGCTACACCTTC. Translation: CASSSGPDYGYTF.

J is TRBJ2-5 and V is TRBV20-1; no definite D call. V was trimmed by 6 bases and J by 5 bases, leaving 13 bases between them. Germline-derived CDR1 and CDR2 are DFQATT and SNEGSKA (reference sequence). The CDR3 is made up of 12 amino acids. The CDR3 DNA follows: TGCAGTGCCGGCAGGCCGCTGGAGACCCAGTACTTC. It translates to CSAGRPLETQYF.

CDR3 sequence: CASSLSERFRTDTQYF. DNA of the CDR3: TGCGCCAGCAGCCTGAGCGAGCGATTTCGCACAGATACGCAGTATTTT. The chain links TRBV5-1 to TRBJ2-3, with unresolved D. Trimming cost V 4 bases and J 1 base, with 16 bases left between them. The CDR3 is made up of 16 amino acids. Germline CDR1 and CDR2: SGHRS and YFSETQ.

There are a few counts of this clonotype. The gene calls are TRBV12-3 or TRBV12-4 and TRBJ1-5; D not resolved. The CDR3 has 15 residues. Trimming took off 3 bases at V and 3 bases at J, with 12 bases between the two ends. As DNA, the CDR3 is TGTGCCAGCAGTTTTTCCACAGCATACAATCAGCCCCAGCATTTT. The encoded protein is CASSFSTAYNQPQHF.

This clonotype has more than one count but fewer than ten. The chain carries TRBV12-3 or TRBV12-4 and TRBJ1-1; D not certain. Trimming took off 3 bases at V and 0 bases at J, with 5 bases between the two ends. CDR3 length equals 13 residues. The CDR3 sequence: CASSFKVNTEAFF. The CDR3 region has the DNA TGTGCCAGCAGTTTCAAGGTGAACACTGAAGCTTTCTTT.

The rearrangement uses TRBV20-1 and TRBJ2-1, with a tentative D call TRBD2 (6 bases). The CDR3 length is 13 residues. Per the germline V gene, CDR1 is DFQATT and CDR2 is SNEGSKA (reference sequence). The V and J ends lost 3 bases and 10 bases respectively, with 16 bases between them. CDR3 bases: TGCAGTGCTAGCGAATCCGGGAGCTACGAGCAGTTCTTC. Its protein product is CSASESGSYEQFF.

This rearrangement joins TRBV11-3 to TRBJ2-2; 9 bases line up with TRBD1. The CDR3 spans 17 residues. J gave up 2 bases and V 8 bases, and 12 bases lay outside the gene matches. CDR1 is SGHNT and CDR2 is YENEEA in the germline V gene. The CDR3 is CASGPGTGNLNTGELFF. The CDR3 nucleotides read TGTGCCAGCGGACCCGGGACAGGGAACCTAAACACCGGGGAGCTGTTTTTT.

The rearrangement joins TRBV7-9 to TRBJ1-5; unclear D gene. This CDR3 is built from 12 residues. Trimming pared 5 bases from V and 5 bases from J, leaving 7 bases between. The germline gives CDR1 SEHNR, CDR2 FQNEAQ (reference sequence). CDR3 amino acids: CASSTQHQPQHF. CDR3 sequence (DNA): TGTGCCAGCAGCACCCAGCATCAGCCCCAGCATTTT. Looking up the rest from reference TRBV7-9 and TRBJ1-5 gives the full variable domain: DTGVSQNPRHKITKRGQNVTFRCDPISEHNRLYWYRQTLGQGPEFLTYFQNEAQLEKSRLLSDRFSAERPKGSFSTLEIQRTEQGDSAMYLCASSTQHQPQHFGDGTRLSIL.

The CDR3 bases are TGCAGCGTTGACCCGACAGGGTCCGGAAACACCATATATTTT. Translation gives CSVDPTGSGNTIYF. This chain links TRBV29-1 with TRBJ1-3; 7 nucleotides match TRBD1. Germline CDR1 reads SQVTM; CDR2 reads ANQGSEA. CDR3 size: 14 residues. Germline trimming cut 3 bases from V and 4 bases from J; bases unmatched to any gene: 6.